The rows below give T cell receptor beta chains drawn from one sample of a study of Tregs in tolerant kidney transplant recipients. Generated by immunoSEQ multiplex PCR, the TCRdb table keeps only in-frame clones and is missing some. Among 35,000 to 50,000 clones, around 95% were seen once, and the ten largest hold around 0.38%. Their cognate antigens are unknown. Sequenced material: Tregs from blood cultured with allogeneic cells. The receptors come from a human donor in good health. Each CDR3 is given with its conserved first and last residue. Each record gives: J gene, clone size, V gene, D gene, CDR3 protein, CDR3 DNA. The D gene is left open where the match is weak. Part of the rows lack a size; the others show once, few, many or a class for expanded clones.

j_gene: TRBJ2-1; abundance: NA; v_gene: TRBV19; d_gene: TRBD2; CDR3aa: CASGATSGAPYNEQFF; CDR3nt: TGTGCCAGTGGGGCGACTAGCGGGGCTCCCTACAATGAGCAGTTCTTC
j_gene: TRBJ2-1; abundance: NA; v_gene: TRBV9; d_gene: NA; CDR3aa: CASSSGLGGSTYNEQFF; CDR3nt: TGTGCCAGCAGCAGCGGGTTGGGGGGCAGCACCTACAATGAGCAGTTCTTC
j_gene: TRBJ2-5; abundance: NA; v_gene: TRBV15; d_gene: NA; CDR3aa: CATSRDGRLQETQYF; CDR3nt: TGTGCCACCAGCAGAGATGGCAGGCTCCAAGAGACCCAGTACTTC
j_gene: TRBJ2-1; abundance: NA; v_gene: TRBV27; d_gene: TRBD2; CDR3aa: CASTPWGRGGLNEQFF; CDR3nt: TGTGCCAGCACTCCCTGGGGGCGGGGGGGCCTCAATGAGCAGTTCTTC
j_gene: TRBJ2-2; abundance: NA; v_gene: TRBV19; d_gene: NA; CDR3aa: CASSLRDRYSGELFF; CDR3nt: TGTGCCAGTAGCCTCCGGGACCGGTATTCCGGGGAGCTGTTTTTT
j_gene: TRBJ2-5; abundance: NA; v_gene: TRBV15; d_gene: NA; CDR3aa: CATSRTTTGIEETQYF; CDR3nt: TGTGCCACCAGCAGAACAACGACGGGGATCGAGGAGACCCAGTACTTC
j_gene: TRBJ2-3; abundance: once; v_gene: TRBV9; d_gene: TRBD2; CDR3aa: CASSVVAGTSGSTDTQYF; CDR3nt: TGTGCCAGCAGCGTAGTGGCCGGGACTAGCGGGTCCACAGATACGCAGTATTTT
j_gene: TRBJ2-7; abundance: NA; v_gene: TRBV2; d_gene: NA; CDR3aa: CASSEMLASGEQYF; CDR3nt: TGTGCCAGCAGTGAAATGCTAGCGAGTGGGGAGCAGTACTTC
j_gene: TRBJ1-1; abundance: NA; v_gene: TRBV6-5; d_gene: TRBD1; CDR3aa: CASSNRGGNTEAFF; CDR3nt: TGTGCCAGCAGCAACAGGGGAGGGAACACTGAAGCTTTCTTT
j_gene: TRBJ2-7; abundance: NA; v_gene: TRBV6-5; d_gene: NA; CDR3aa: CASNQAGPYEQYF; CDR3nt: TGTGCCAGCAATCAGGCGGGACCTTACGAGCAGTACTTC
j_gene: TRBJ1-1; abundance: NA; v_gene: TRBV27; d_gene: NA; CDR3aa: CASRGVVTEAFF; CDR3nt: TGTGCCAGTAGAGGGGTGGTGACTGAAGCTTTCTTT
j_gene: TRBJ1-2; abundance: NA; v_gene: TRBV6-5; d_gene: TRBD1; CDR3aa: CASTDRTGGASGYTF; CDR3nt: TGTGCCAGCACCGACCGGACAGGGGGGGCCAGTGGCTACACCTTC
j_gene: TRBJ1-1; abundance: NA; v_gene: TRBV6-6; d_gene: TRBD1; CDR3aa: CASSPPRGQGGTEAFF; CDR3nt: TGTGCCAGCAGTCCACCTAGGGGACAGGGAGGGACTGAAGCTTTCTTT
j_gene: TRBJ2-5; abundance: NA; v_gene: TRBV7-6; d_gene: NA; CDR3aa: CASSSGTLVQETQYF; CDR3nt: TGTGCCAGCAGCTCCGGGACACTGGTCCAAGAGACCCAGTACTTC
j_gene: TRBJ2-1; abundance: NA; v_gene: TRBV10-2; d_gene: TRBD1; CDR3aa: CASSLDRGQFF; CDR3nt: TGCGCCAGCAGCCTGGACAGGGGCCAGTTCTTC
j_gene: TRBJ1-2; abundance: NA; v_gene: TRBV20-1; d_gene: NA; CDR3aa: CSAPEGDGYTF; CDR3nt: TGCAGTGCTCCGGAGGGGGACGGCTACACCTTC
j_gene: TRBJ2-3; abundance: NA; v_gene: TRBV5-6; d_gene: TRBD2; CDR3aa: CASSPPGTSGRAGDTQYF; CDR3nt: TGTGCCAGCAGCCCGCCCGGGACTAGCGGGAGGGCGGGAGATACGCAGTATTTT
j_gene: TRBJ2-4; abundance: once; v_gene: TRBV6-6; d_gene: NA; CDR3aa: CASSSAELAKNIQYF; CDR3nt: TGTGCCAGCAGTTCTGCGGAGCTAGCCAAAAACATTCAGTACTTC
j_gene: TRBJ1-2; abundance: NA; v_gene: TRBV6-5; d_gene: TRBD1; CDR3aa: CASNRNRGDGYTF; CDR3nt: TGTGCCAGCAACCGAAACAGGGGTGATGGCTACACCTTC
j_gene: TRBJ1-1; abundance: NA; v_gene: TRBV12-5; d_gene: TRBD1; CDR3aa: CASGPGQGVNTEAFF; CDR3nt: TGTGCTAGTGGGCCGGGACAGGGGGTGAACACTGAAGCTTTCTTT
j_gene: TRBJ2-7; abundance: once; v_gene: TRBV30; d_gene: NA; CDR3aa: CAWSRQGLIYEQYF; CDR3nt: TGTGCCTGGAGCAGACAGGGACTTATCTACGAGCAGTACTTC
j_gene: TRBJ1-1; abundance: once; v_gene: TRBV5-4; d_gene: NA; CDR3aa: CASSPRGRNTEAFF; CDR3nt: TGTGCCAGCAGCCCCCGGGGCAGGAACACTGAAGCTTTCTTT
j_gene: TRBJ2-2; abundance: NA; v_gene: TRBV7-2; d_gene: TRBD2; CDR3aa: CASSLGGSVNTGELFF; CDR3nt: TGTGCCAGCAGCTTGGGAGGGAGCGTGAACACCGGGGAGCTGTTTTTT
j_gene: TRBJ1-2; abundance: once; v_gene: TRBV2; d_gene: NA; CDR3aa: CASSASIRGEGYGYTF; CDR3nt: TGTGCCAGCAGTGCCTCCATACGGGGCGAAGGCTATGGCTACACCTTC
j_gene: TRBJ1-2; abundance: NA; v_gene: TRBV29-1; d_gene: TRBD1; CDR3aa: CSVGKGTGRYGYTF; CDR3nt: TGCAGCGTTGGAAAGGGGACAGGGAGGTATGGCTACACCTTC
j_gene: TRBJ2-1; abundance: NA; v_gene: TRBV10-1; d_gene: NA; CDR3aa: CASSVPPRVTHIEQFF; CDR3nt: TGCGCCAGCAGCGTCCCCCCTAGGGTGACCCACATTGAGCAGTTCTTC
j_gene: TRBJ2-6; abundance: NA; v_gene: TRBV4-1; d_gene: NA; CDR3aa: CASSQGSPGYPWANVLTF; CDR3nt: TGCGCCAGCAGCCAGGGATCACCAGGCTATCCTTGGGCCAACGTCCTGACTTTC
j_gene: TRBJ1-1; abundance: NA; v_gene: TRBV6-1; d_gene: NA; CDR3aa: CASSGKYRMNTEAFF; CDR3nt: TGTGCCAGCAGTGGGAAGTACAGGATGAACACTGAAGCTTTCTTT
j_gene: TRBJ2-7; abundance: once; v_gene: TRBV2; d_gene: NA; CDR3aa: CATGTYNYEQYF; CDR3nt: TGTGCCACCGGGACTTACAATTACGAGCAGTACTTC
j_gene: TRBJ2-5; abundance: NA; v_gene: TRBV7-7; d_gene: NA; CDR3aa: CASSPSGLGETQYF; CDR3nt: TGTGCCAGCAGCCCTTCGGGCTTGGGAGAGACCCAGTACTTC
j_gene: TRBJ2-7; abundance: NA; v_gene: TRBV7-2; d_gene: NA; CDR3aa: CASSLSGASYEQYF; CDR3nt: TGTGCCAGCAGCTTATCCGGGGCGAGCTACGAGCAGTACTTC